One and the same sample provided the 31 T cell receptor beta chains below, sequenced in a study of blood T cell repertoires in COVID-19. Using immunoSEQ multiplex PCR, the repertoire was profiled, and TCRdb retains in-frame clones only, with some absent. The data contain about 300,000 clones, about 90% of them singletons. Sample: peripheral blood. These receptors all stem from a man between 18 and 35 years old who had recovered from COVID-19.

This chain connects TRBV29-1 to TRBJ2-5; 10 bases are a match to TRBD2. J was trimmed by 5 bases and V by 4 bases; bases with no gene match: 7. Looked up from germline, CDR1 is SQVTM and CDR2 is ANQGSEA. The CDR3 contains 14 residues. CDR3 DNA sequence: TGCAGCGTTGGATCTAGCGGGGGTCGGGAGACCCAGTACTTC. Translated, it gives CSVGSSGGRETQYF.

This chain links TRBV9 with TRBJ1-2; 10 nucleotides align to TRBD1. CDR1 is SGDLS, CDR2 YYNGEE, per germline. This CDR3 has 19 residues. V trimming: 4 bases; J trimming: 0 bases; junction bases outside the gene matches: 15. The CDR3: CASSREPGTGARANYGYTF. CDR3 sequence (DNA): TGTGCCAGCAGCCGAGAGCCCGGGACAGGGGCGAGAGCTAACTATGGCTACACCTTC.

The gene calls are TRBV4-1 and TRBJ1-2, with D possibly matching TRBD1 (6 bases). This CDR3 is built from 17 residues. Germline CDR1 and CDR2: MGHRA and YSYEKL. V was pared by 6 bases and J by 1 base, with 21 bases between. This chain's CDR3 is CASRRGIGQQVNYGYTF. The CDR3 region has the DNA TGCGCCAGCAGAAGGGGGATCGGACAGCAAGTTAACTATGGCTACACCTTC.

As regards this clone: Other DNA variants within this sample encode the same CDR3. V is TRBV9 and J is TRBJ2-7, with 7 bases matching TRBD2. The J segment lost 4 bases and the V segment lost 0 bases, leaving 4 bases of the junction unmatched. Germline assignment: CDR1 SGDLS and CDR2 YYNGEE. This CDR3 comprises 14 residues. The CDR3 region is CASSVDGRSYEQYF. The DNA for the CDR3 is TGTGCCAGCAGCGTAGACGGGAGGTCGTACGAGCAGTACTTC.

This chain uses TRBV27 with TRBJ1-2; TRBD1 agrees at 7 bases. The CDR3 has 14 amino acids. The V gene end was trimmed by 5 bases and the J gene end by 8 bases; junction bases not matched to a gene: 11. CDR1 and CDR2 from the germline V gene are MNHEY and SMNVEV (reference sequence). CDR3 sequence reads: CASSPHDRVEGYTF. The DNA of the CDR3 is TGTGCCAGCAGTCCCCACGACAGGGTTGAAGGCTACACCTTC.

V gene TRBV2 combines with J gene TRBJ2-3, with D unclear. The CDR3 contains 13 residues. The germline V gene encodes CDR1 SNHLY and CDR2 FYNNEI. Trimming cost V 2 bases and J 4 bases, with 7 bases left between them. CDR3 DNA sequence: TGTGCCAGCAGTGAAAGCAATGCAGATACGCAGTATTTT. Translation: CASSESNADTQYF.

The chain employs TRBV5-1 and TRBJ1-6; 7 bases agree with TRBD1. Trimming cost V 1 base and J 8 bases; bases outside gene matches: 6. The germline CDR1 and CDR2 sequences are SGHRS and YFSETQ. The CDR3 runs to 15 residues. CDR3 DNA sequence: TGCGCCAGCAGCTTGAGGACAGGCGGGGATTCACCCCTCCACTTT. This translates into CASSLRTGGDSPLHF.

This chain links TRBV9 with TRBJ2-1; tentatively, D is TRBD2 (7 bases). Germline loops: CDR1 SGDLS, CDR2 YYNGEE. There are 15 residues in the CDR3. Trimming pared 0 bases from V and 8 bases from J, leaving 15 bases between. This CDR3 reads CASSVGGGGFDEQFF. In DNA, the CDR3 is TGTGCCAGCAGCGTAGGTGGCGGGGGCTTTGATGAGCAGTTCTTC.

This CDR3 is CASSHLGQGWDTGELFF. CDR3 nucleotide sequence: TGTGCCAGCAGCCACTTGGGACAGGGGTGGGACACCGGGGAGCTGTTTTTT. This chain joins TRBV4-2 and TRBJ2-2; 10 nucleotides agree with TRBD1. Per the germline V gene, CDR1 is LGHNA and CDR2 is YNFKEQ. Trimming took 3 bases from V and 3 from J; bases not matched to a gene: 7. The CDR3 runs to 17 residues.

The chain joins TRBV4-2 to TRBJ2-2; the match to TRBD2 covers 9 bases. CDR1 and CDR2 (germline): LGHNA, YNFKEQ. Trimming at V came to 3 bases and at J to 3 bases, leaving 8 bases not matched to a gene. This CDR3 region has 17 residues. The CDR3 DNA reads as TGTGCCAGCAGCCAGCGGGAGGGCGGGACTTACACCGGGGAGCTGTTTTTT. Translation gives CASSQREGGTYTGELFF.

The chain uses TRBV10-3 and TRBJ1-6, with a possible D match to TRBD1 (5 bases). This CDR3 contains 15 residues. Germline V gene sequence: CDR1 ENHRY, CDR2 SYGVKD. V lost 0 bases and J 9 bases, leaving 12 bases between the germline ends. The CDR3 loop reads CAISESTPTGSPLHF. CDR3 sequence (DNA): TGTGCCATCAGTGAGTCGACCCCCACAGGTTCACCCCTCCACTTT.

The chain has TRBV10-3 and TRBJ1-2; 9 bases match TRBD1. Unmatched junction bases numbered 7, after V lost 6 bases and J lost 2 bases. Per the germline V gene, CDR1 is ENHRY and CDR2 is SYGVKD. CDR3 length equals 15 residues. CDR3 in amino acids: CAISSGTGWNYGYTF. The DNA of the CDR3 is TGTGCCATCAGCTCCGGGACAGGGTGGAACTATGGCTACACCTTC.

The chain uses TRBV27 and TRBJ2-7, with 8 positions matching TRBD1. The length of the CDR3 is 14 residues. The ends lost 8 bases at V and 5 bases at J; junction bases unmatched: 11. Germline V gene sequence: CDR1 MNHEY, CDR2 SMNVEV (reference sequence). The CDR3 reads CASASRTGSDEQYF. For the CDR3, the DNA is TGTGCCAGCGCTTCCCGGACAGGGTCGGACGAGCAGTACTTC.

The CDR3 protein is CASSDRDNQPQHF. The CDR3 DNA reads TGCGCCAGCAGCGACCGGGACAATCAGCCCCAGCATTTT. The rearrangement joins TRBV5-1 to TRBJ1-5; no clear D gene. Germline loops: CDR1 SGHRS, CDR2 YFSETQ. This CDR3 has 13 residues. Trimming cost V 4 bases and J 3 bases, with 8 bases left between them.

The gene calls are TRBV19 and TRBJ2-1; 12 bases fit TRBD2. The CDR3 has 15 residues. Germline-derived CDR1 and CDR2 are LNHDA and SQIVND (reference sequence). Trimming cost V 6 bases and J 4 bases; bases outside gene matches: 4. The chain's CDR3 is CASRLGTSGYNEQFF. CDR3 coding DNA: TGTGCCAGTAGACTAGGGACTAGCGGGTACAATGAGCAGTTCTTC.

The rearrangement joins TRBV6-5 to TRBJ2-5; tentatively, D is TRBD1 (6 bases). V was shortened by 5 bases and J by 2 bases, with 9 bases between the two germline ends. CDR1 is MNHEY and CDR2 is SVGAGI in the germline V gene. This CDR3 region has 13 residues. The CDR3, as DNA: TGTGCCAGCAGTACCGGACAGCAAGAGACCCAGTACTTC. Residues: CASSTGQQETQYF.

CDR3 protein: CASSPGLAEYNEQFF. As DNA, the CDR3 is TGTGCCAGCAGCCCGGGACTAGCGGAGTACAATGAGCAGTTCTTC. V and J are TRBV7-9 and TRBJ2-1, with 11 nucleotides matching TRBD2. V lost 5 bases to trimming and J lost 4 bases; unmatched junction nucleotides: 4. There are 15 residues in the CDR3. Germline V gene lookup returns CDR1 SEHNR and CDR2 FQNEAQ (reference sequence).

The chain employs TRBV7-2 and TRBJ1-3; 9 positions match TRBD1. CDR3 size: 17 residues. V was clipped by 4 bases and J by 1 base; unmatched bases: 8. Per germline, CDR1 SGHTA and CDR2 FQGNSA. The CDR3 loop reads CASSSTKTGGSGNTIYF. DNA for the CDR3: TGTGCCAGCAGCTCAACGAAGACAGGGGGATCTGGAAACACCATATATTTT.

The J gene is TRBJ2-7, the V gene TRBV7-2; D is unclear. The CDR3 loop spans 16 amino acids. Per the germline V gene, CDR1 is SGHTA and CDR2 is FQGNSA. V lost 1 base, J lost 0 bases, and 13 bases lay in between. DNA for the CDR3: TGTGCCAGCAGCTTAGTCCCTCACACTACCTCCTACGAGCAGTACTTC. This gives the protein CASSLVPHTTSYEQYF.

CDR3 protein: CASSPEADRGEQFF. The CDR3 nucleotides are TGTGCCAGCAGCCCGGAGGCAGATCGCGGTGAGCAGTTCTTC. This chain uses TRBV5-4 with TRBJ2-1, with D perhaps TRBD2 (5 bases). Trimming shortened V by 4 bases and J by 9 bases, and 17 bases separated the two germline ends. This CDR3 comprises 14 residues. Germline assignment: CDR1 SGHNT and CDR2 YYREEE (reference sequence).

The rearrangement uses TRBV19 and TRBJ2-1; D unresolved. Germline V gives CDR1 LNHDA, CDR2 SQIVND (reference sequence). The CDR3 is made up of 13 amino acids. V dropped 5 bases and J dropped 1 base, with 6 bases sitting between them. The DNA for the CDR3 is TGTGCCAGTAGTGTTCAGTCCTACAATGAGCAGTTCTTC. As protein: CASSVQSYNEQFF.

The rearrangement joins TRBV27 to TRBJ1-2; 9 bases map to TRBD1. The CDR3 extends over 15 amino acids. Germline V lookup: CDR1 MNHEY, CDR2 SMNVEV (reference sequence). J lost 4 bases, V lost 2 bases, and 5 bases had no gene match. The CDR3 DNA reads as TGTGCCAGCAGTTTAGGGGGGACAGGGTCCTATGGCTACACCTTC. Encoded protein: CASSLGGTGSYGYTF.

The chain carries TRBV5-4 and TRBJ2-4, with 8 nucleotides matching TRBD1. The CDR3 length is 15 residues. V gave up 4 bases and J gave up 1 base; unmatched junction bases: 4. Looked up from germline, CDR1 is SGHNT and CDR2 is YYREEE (reference sequence). The CDR3: CASSPQGAAKNIQYF. The CDR3 nucleotides are TGTGCCAGCAGCCCCCAGGGGGCGGCCAAAAACATTCAGTACTTC.

The chain employs TRBV6-5 and TRBJ2-7, with 8 bases identical to TRBD2. V shed 4 bases and J 4 bases; nucleotides not matched to a gene: 6. The CDR3 covers 14 residues. Germline V gene sequence: CDR1 MNHEY, CDR2 SVGAGI. CDR3 DNA sequence: TGTGCCAGCAGTTTGGCTAGCGGGTCGTACGAGCAGTACTTC. It yields the protein CASSLASGSYEQYF.

The CDR3 DNA follows: TGCGCCAGTAAAAAGGGGGCGCGAGATCAGCCCCAGCATTTT. Translating it yields CASKKGARDQPQHF. The chain couples TRBV10-1 to TRBJ1-5; 7 nucleotides align to TRBD1. Germline CDR1 is WNHNN and CDR2 is SYGVQD (reference sequence). V was pared by 9 bases and J by 5 bases, with 10 bases of the junction left unmatched. CDR3 length equals 14 residues.

In DNA, the CDR3 is TGTGCCAGCAGTAACACCCGAAATTCACCCCTCCACTTT. Its protein product is CASSNTRNSPLHF. The chain links TRBV6-5 to TRBJ1-6; D not certain. From germline, CDR1 is MNHEY and CDR2 SVGAGI. The ends were cut back, 5 bases at V and 7 bases at J, with 9 bases in the middle. CDR3 length equals 13 residues.

This clone was seen only a few times. The chain combines TRBV18 with TRBJ1-2; the match to TRBD1 covers 7 bases. Germline trimming cut 1 base from V and 3 bases from J; bases unmatched to any gene: 2. CDR1 KGHSH and CDR2 LQKENI come from the germline V gene. The CDR3 has 14 amino acids. CDR3 DNA: TGTGCCAGCTCACCACAAGACAGGGACTATGGCTACACCTTC. Translating it yields CASSPQDRDYGYTF.

The CDR3 coding sequence is TGTGCCAGCAGCCCTGGGGGGCTAGCGGGATTGGTCTATGAGCAGTTCTTC. Encoded protein: CASSPGGLAGLVYEQFF. This chain links TRBV13 with TRBJ2-1; 9 bases match TRBD2. The germline gives CDR1 PRHDT, CDR2 FYEKMQ (reference sequence). J gave up 8 bases and V 5 bases, and 16 bases lay outside the gene matches. The CDR3 contains 17 residues.

This rearrangement joins TRBV11-2 to TRBJ2-1, with D perhaps TRBD2 (6 bases). V lost 3 bases, J lost 8 bases, and 17 bases lay in between. CDR1 is SGHAT and CDR2 is FQNNGV in the germline V gene. CDR3 size: 15 residues. CDR3 nucleotide sequence: TGTGCCAGCAGCTTGGAGGGAAATCGAAATCATGAGCAGTTCTTC. Encoded protein: CASSLEGNRNHEQFF.

This clone is a singleton in its sample. The chain joins TRBV11-1 to TRBJ1-1; TRBD1 matches at 7 bases. The germline V gene has CDR1 SGHAT and CDR2 FQDESV (reference sequence). Losses at the gene ends were 5 bases for V and 8 bases for J; bases not matched to a gene: 5. This CDR3 has 12 amino acids. The DNA for the CDR3 is TGTGCCAGCAGCCCCGACAGGGAGGAAGCTTTCTTT. Protein: CASSPDREEAFF.

This rearrangement joins TRBV19 to TRBJ1-1; no clear D. Germline V gene sequence: CDR1 LNHDA, CDR2 SQIVND (reference sequence). V was shortened by 5 bases and J by 1 base, with 14 bases between the two germline ends. This CDR3 is 15 amino acids long. The CDR3 region is CASSLWEGANTEAFF. CDR3 nucleotide sequence: TGTGCCAGTAGTTTATGGGAGGGCGCGAACACTGAAGCTTTCTTT.